These 32 T cell receptor beta chains were sequenced from one sample in a study of T cells in Graves' hyperthyroidism and ophthalmopathy. From RNA transcripts, TCR beta CDR3 regions were amplified. First-round RT-PCR targeting the TCR CDR3 was performed with the HTBI primer set. TCRdb itself ran the multiplex PCR reads through MiXCR, one entry per CDR3 protein. Counted here are over 250,000 distinct CDR3 sequences, about 20% occurring once; the ten biggest clones make up about 60%. Sequenced sample: blood. The receptors were gathered from a man aged 30 to 45 with Graves' ophthalmopathy.

The chain employs TRBV4-2 and TRBJ2-5; TRBD1 or TRBD2 may be the D gene (6 bases each). V lost 1 base and J 5 bases, leaving 11 bases between the germline ends. CDR3 size: 14 residues. The germline CDR1 and CDR2 sequences are LGHNA and YNFKEQ. DNA of the CDR3: TGTGCCAGCAGCCAAGGGGGGGCCGGGGAGACCCAGTACTTC. This translates into CASSQGGAGETQYF.

The chain employs TRBV5-1 and TRBJ1-4; D is uncertain. The CDR3 loop spans 16 amino acids. CDR1 and CDR2 from the germline V gene are SGHRS and YFSETQ. V was cut by 0 bases and J by 1 base, with 10 bases left in between. The CDR3 reads CASSLAGFGTNEKLFF. CDR3 DNA: TGCGCCAGCAGCTTGGCAGGATTTGGAACTAATGAAAAACTGTTTTTT.

This clonotype was observed once. The V call is TRBV29-1, the J call TRBJ1-3; D gene ambiguous. V gave up 5 bases and J gave up 1 base, with 3 bases separating them. The CDR3 has 11 residues. CDR1 is SQVTM, CDR2 ANQGSEA, per germline. The CDR3 spells CSVLSGNTIYF. The CDR3 DNA follows: TGCAGCGTTCTTTCTGGAAACACCATATATTTT.

This clonotype turned up a few times. The chain is built from TRBV6-1 and TRBJ1-1, with 11 positions matching TRBD1. With 5 bases clipped from V and 6 bases from J, the junction kept 8 bases outside the gene matches. CDR3 length equals 15 residues. Germline V lookup: CDR1 MNHNS, CDR2 SASEGT. The CDR3 sequence: CASSYSGTGGAEAFF. CDR3 nucleotide sequence: TGTGCCAGCAGTTATTCAGGGACAGGGGGAGCTGAAGCTTTCTTT.

This clonotype was found a few times. Here the CDR3 reads CAGGQGASNEQFF. CDR3 sequence (DNA): TGTGCCGGGGGACAGGGGGCGAGCAATGAGCAGTTCTTC. The gene calls are TRBV2 and TRBJ2-1; 12 bases agree with TRBD1. The CDR3 loop spans 13 amino acids. With V trimmed by 11 bases and J by 6 bases, 5 bases remained unmatched. Germline V gene data show CDR1 as SNHLY and CDR2 as FYNNEI.

CDR3 amino acids: CASSLNVFGGPRSPLHF. The DNA of the CDR3 is TGTGCCAGCAGCTTAAATGTGTTCGGGGGCCCGCGTTCACCCCTCCACTTT. The V and J genes are TRBV5-6 and TRBJ1-6; D might be TRBD1 (6 bases). The CDR3 spans 17 residues. Germline loops: CDR1 SGHDT, CDR2 YYEEEE. V lost 2 bases and J 9 bases, leaving 21 bases between the germline ends.

The genes are TRBV28 and TRBJ1-5; no clear D gene. V gave up 3 bases and J gave up 7 bases, with 16 bases separating them. This CDR3 is 15 amino acids long. Germline V gene data show CDR1 as MDHEN and CDR2 as SYDVKM. The chain's CDR3 is CASSFLARLRQPQHF. As DNA, the CDR3 is TGTGCCAGCAGTTTTTTGGCCCGTTTGCGGCAGCCCCAGCATTTT.

This clonotype was found many times. The DNA of the CDR3 is TGTGCCAGCAGCCAAGATGTGCAGCAACTGTTTTTT. Translating it yields CASSQDVQQLFF. This chain joins TRBV3-1 and TRBJ1-4; D call uncertain. V was cut by 0 bases and J by 12 bases, with 8 bases left in between. In germline, CDR1 is LGHDT, CDR2 YNNKEL (reference sequence). This CDR3 is built from 12 residues.

This clonotype was counted between two and nine times. The chain links TRBV11-1 to TRBJ2-3; maybe TRBD2 (5 bases). V was cut by 6 bases and J by 0 bases, with 13 bases left in between. The CDR3 spans 15 residues. Per germline, CDR1 SGHAT and CDR2 FQDESV (reference sequence). The CDR3 protein is CASSYSQRSTDTQYF. The CDR3 DNA reads TGTGCCAGCAGTTACTCTCAGCGGAGCACAGATACGCAGTATTTT.

The rearrangement joins TRBV6-2 or TRBV6-3 to TRBJ2-5, with D possibly matching TRBD1 (6 bases). CDR3 length equals 16 residues. With 0 bases removed from V and 1 base from J, the gap between germline ends came to 12 bases. Per germline, CDR1 MNHEY and CDR2 SVGEGT. DNA of the CDR3: TGTGCCAGCAGTTACTCAACCGGGACAACCCAAGAGACCCAGTACTTC. Translation: CASSYSTGTTQETQYF.

This clonotype was observed at least ten times. This sequence joins TRBV2 and TRBJ2-1; 10 nucleotides agree with TRBD2. The CDR3 loop spans 15 amino acids. Germline CDR1 and CDR2: SNHLY and FYNNEI. Trimming removed 2 bases from V and 8 bases from J; junction bases left unmatched: 6. CDR3 in DNA: TGTGCCAGCAGTGAAAGTAGCGGGAGGCCATATGAGCAGTTCTTC. Protein: CASSESSGRPYEQFF.

This clonotype was seen at least ten times. The CDR3, as DNA: TGTGCCAGCAGCTTCGCTGATACGCAGTATTTT. It encodes CASSFADTQYF. The rearrangement links TRBV11-2 to TRBJ2-3; unclear D gene. The CDR3 sequence is 11 residues long. Germline V CDR1 and CDR2: SGHAT, FQNNGV. V shed 3 bases and J shed 6 bases, with 4 bases lying between them.

This clonotype was recorded at least ten times. This sequence joins TRBV6-1 and TRBJ2-7; 13 bases are shared with TRBD2. CDR3 length: 15 residues. V lost 4 bases and J lost 6; bases outside the gene matches: 6. Germline V gene sequence: CDR1 MNHNS, CDR2 SASEGT. Written as DNA, the CDR3 is TGTGCCAGCAGTGCGGGACTAGCGGGATTATCCGAGCAGTACTTC. It codes for CASSAGLAGLSEQYF.

This clonotype was found a few times. V and J are TRBV6-5 and TRBJ1-5; TRBD1 might be the D (5 bases). Germline V CDR1 and CDR2: MNHEY, SVGAGI. The CDR3 sequence is 15 residues long. The V end was cut by 1 base, the J end by 2 bases, with 9 bases between. The CDR3 protein is CASSYLDIGNQPQHF. Written as DNA, the CDR3 is TGTGCCAGCAGTTACTTGGACATTGGCAATCAGCCCCAGCATTTT.

This chain connects TRBV24-1 to TRBJ2-5, with 8 bases fitting TRBD2. This CDR3 comprises 15 residues. Germline CDR1 reads KGHDR; CDR2 reads SFDVKD. The V and J ends lost 3 bases and 4 bases, in that order; junction bases with no gene match: 6. The CDR3 bases are TGTGCCACCAGTGATGGGGGAGCGGGAGTAGAGACCCAGTACTTC. Translated, it gives CATSDGGAGVETQYF.

CDR3 DNA sequence: TGTGCCACCATCCTAGCGGGGGGCAGCAATGAGCAGTTCTTC. Residues: CATILAGGSNEQFF. This chain links TRBV15 with TRBJ2-1, with 11 bases lining up with TRBD2. The CDR3 runs to 14 residues. The germline CDR1 and CDR2 sequences are LNHNV and YYDKDF (reference sequence). With V trimmed by 7 bases and J by 6 bases, 5 bases remained unmatched.

The J gene is TRBJ1-1, the V gene TRBV2, with 10 bases identical to TRBD1. The CDR3 runs 15 residues. The germline CDR1 and CDR2 sequences are SNHLY and FYNNEI. V gave up 4 bases and J gave up 4 bases; unmatched junction bases: 6. The CDR3 nucleotides are TGTGCCAGCAGTGTCCCGGGACAGGGGTCCACTGAAGCTTTCTTT. This translates into CASSVPGQGSTEAFF.

The chain has TRBV4-2 and TRBJ2-6, with 8 bases identical to TRBD1. Germline loops: CDR1 LGHNA, CDR2 YNFKEQ. The V segment lost 1 base and the J segment 1 base; nucleotides outside the gene matches: 0. This CDR3 comprises 16 residues. The CDR3 DNA reads as TGTGCCAGCAGCCAAGGGACAGGGTCTGGGGCCAACGTCCTGACTTTC. Amino acid sequence: CASSQGTGSGANVLTF.

In its sample, this clonotype was seen a few times. The CDR3 loop is CASSWQGRRNTEAFF. CDR3 in DNA: TGTGCCAGCAGTTGGCAGGGGCGCAGGAACACTGAAGCTTTCTTT. The chain combines TRBV6-2 or TRBV6-3 with TRBJ1-1; possible D gene TRBD1, 6 bases. The CDR3 is made up of 15 amino acids. CDR1 and CDR2 (germline): MNHEY, SVGEGT. V shed 4 bases and J shed 1 base, with 13 bases lying between them.

The chain carries TRBV10-3 and TRBJ1-1; D unresolved. V lost 2 bases and J 3 bases, leaving 7 bases between the germline ends. This CDR3 is built from 13 residues. Germline values: CDR1 ENHRY, CDR2 SYGVKD. CDR3 sequence: CAISEEVYTEAFF. In DNA form, the CDR3 reads TGTGCCATCAGTGAGGAGGTATACACTGAAGCTTTCTTT.

This clonotype was detected only a few times. Written as DNA, the CDR3 is TGTGCCAGCAGCTTGGACAGTTCAAGGGCCTATGGCTACACCTTC. Its protein product is CASSLDSSRAYGYTF. The chain recombines TRBV5-6 with TRBJ1-2; D uncertain. This CDR3 is 15 amino acids long. The V gene's germline CDR1 is SGHDT and CDR2 YYEEEE. V shed 0 bases and J shed 4 bases, with 13 bases lying between them.

The gene calls are TRBV28 and TRBJ1-5; the D is unclear. V was cut by 5 bases and J by 0 bases, with 8 bases left in between. The CDR3 spans 14 residues. CDR1 MDHEN and CDR2 SYDVKM come from the germline V gene. In DNA, the CDR3 is TGTGCCAGCAGTCTCATTAATAGCAATCAGCCCCAGCATTTT. Amino acid sequence: CASSLINSNQPQHF. Drawing the rest from reference TRBV28 and TRBJ1-5, the complete variable domain is DVKVTQSSRYLVKRTGEKVFLECVQDMDHENMFWYRQDPGLGLRLIYFSYDVKMKEKGDIPEGYSVSREKKERFSLILESASTNQTSMYLCASSLINSNQPQHFGDGTRLSIL.

This chain links TRBV20-1 with TRBJ2-1, with 9 bases aligning to TRBD2. Germline V gene lookup returns CDR1 DFQATT and CDR2 SNEGSKA (reference sequence). The J segment lost 4 bases and the V segment lost 5 bases, leaving 9 bases of the junction unmatched. This CDR3 is built from 15 residues. The CDR3 bases are TGCAGTGCTTCCCGTCAGACTAGCGGATACAATGAGCAGTTCTTC. Translated: CSASRQTSGYNEQFF.

There are a few counts of this clonotype. This sequence joins TRBV11-3 and TRBJ2-7, with D uncertain. The V end lost 3 bases, the J end lost 4 bases, and 10 bases lay between the germline ends. This CDR3 contains 13 residues. Per the germline V gene, CDR1 is SGHNT and CDR2 is YENEEA. CDR3 DNA: TGTGCCAGCAGCTTCTCGGCGGAGTACGAGCAGTACTTC. Translated: CASSFSAEYEQYF.

This clonotype came up a few times. V usage is TRBV11-1 and J usage is TRBJ1-3; D gene unclear. Trimming cost V 2 bases and J 0 bases, with 8 bases left between them. The CDR3 contains 15 residues. The germline CDR1 and CDR2 sequences are SGHAT and FQDESV (reference sequence). CDR3 DNA: TGTGCCAGCAGCTTATCGTCCTTCTCTGGAAACACCATATATTTT. Translation gives CASSLSSFSGNTIYF.

There are many counts of this clonotype. The chain carries TRBV2 and TRBJ1-5; D perhaps matches TRBD1 (6 bases). Germline CDR1 reads SNHLY; CDR2 reads FYNNEI. Trimming removed 3 bases from V and 4 bases from J, with 16 bases in between. The CDR3 loop spans 16 amino acids. CDR3 in amino acids: CASSDPLTGLNQPQHF. For the CDR3, the DNA is TGTGCCAGCAGTGACCCCCTAACAGGGCTAAATCAGCCCCAGCATTTT.

The genes are TRBV5-5 and TRBJ1-1; TRBD1 matches 7 bases. V dropped 0 bases and J dropped 7; count of bases not matched to a gene: 9. The CDR3 is 15 residues long. Germline CDR1 is SGHKS and CDR2 is YYEKEE (reference sequence). CDR3 in DNA: TGTGCCAGCAGCTTGGCAGGGGGTTACCGTGTTGAAGCTTTCTTT. Protein: CASSLAGGYRVEAFF.

CDR3: CASSLTARQFF. CDR3 coding DNA: TGTGCCAGCAGCTTAACGGCCCGGCAGTTCTTC. The chain is built from TRBV7-2 and TRBJ2-1, with no clear D. V gave up 2 bases and J gave up 12 bases, with 8 bases separating them. This CDR3 is 11 amino acids long. Germline V gene lookup returns CDR1 SGHTA and CDR2 FQGNSA.

This sequence joins TRBV28 and TRBJ1-5; 7 nucleotides align to TRBD1. Trimming cost V 6 bases and J 0 bases; bases outside gene matches: 14. The germline gives CDR1 MDHEN, CDR2 SYDVKM. This CDR3 has 18 amino acids. CDR3 loop: CASSSGTVSGYSNQPQHF. CDR3 in DNA: TGTGCCAGCAGCTCGGGGACAGTCAGCGGTTATAGCAATCAGCCCCAGCATTTT.

The J gene is TRBJ2-7, the V gene TRBV12-5; 8 bases are a match to TRBD1. Germline values: CDR1 LGHNT, CDR2 FRNRAP. This CDR3 comprises 16 residues. The trim removed 1 base at V and 2 bases at J, leaving 7 bases unmatched. CDR3 sequence: CASGLAAGTGAYEQYF. The CDR3 nucleotides read TGTGCTAGTGGTTTGGCGGCCGGGACAGGAGCCTACGAGCAGTACTTC.

Only a few counts were recorded for this clonotype. This chain joins TRBV6-1 and TRBJ2-2; 9 nucleotides align to TRBD1. The germline V gene has CDR1 MNHNS and CDR2 SASEGT. With V trimmed by 5 bases and J by 6 bases, 13 bases remained unmatched. There are 17 residues in the CDR3. The CDR3 bases are TGTGCCAGCAGTTCAACCGGGACAGGGATTGGGGCCGGGGAGCTGTTTTTT. Translation gives CASSSTGTGIGAGELFF.

This sequence joins TRBV6-5 and TRBJ2-1; tentative D call: TRBD2 (5 bases). Trimming removed 2 bases from V and 4 bases from J, with 6 bases in between. Germline V CDR1 and CDR2: MNHEY, SVGAGI. The CDR3 sequence is 13 residues long. Here the CDR3 reads CASSYAGYNEQFF. As DNA, the CDR3 is TGTGCCAGCAGTTACGCGGGTTACAATGAGCAGTTCTTC.